A single sample gave rise to the 21 T cell receptor beta chains below, sequenced in a study of blood T cell repertoires in COVID-19. Measured with immunoSEQ multiplex PCR; TCRdb has only the in-frame clones, and not every one. The table has a few hundred thousand clones, about 85% seen once. The sample consisted of peripheral blood. The receptors here all came from a man aged 18 to 35 with active or convalescent COVID-19.

This chain connects TRBV4-3 to TRBJ2-7; possibly TRBD1 for D (7 bases). V dropped 2 bases and J dropped 3 bases, with 11 bases sitting between them. This CDR3 spans 14 amino acids. Germline V lookup: CDR1 LGHNA, CDR2 YSLEER. The CDR3 coding sequence is TGCGCCAGCAGCCAATGGCAGGGGGGCTACGAGCAGTACTTC. Protein sequence: CASSQWQGGYEQYF.

The chain uses TRBV3-1 (or the pseudogene TRBV3-2) and TRBJ1-6, with a weak D call TRBD1 (6 bases). The V end was cut by 6 bases, the J end by 8 bases, with 14 bases between. CDR3 length: 14 residues. The germline V gene has CDR1 LGHDT and CDR2 YNNKEL (reference sequence). For the CDR3, the DNA is TGTGCCAGCAGGGCGACAGGTCTTTATTCACCCCTCCACTTT. Translating it yields CASRATGLYSPLHF.

This clone occurred a few times. This rearrangement joins TRBV5-1 to TRBJ1-1; possibly TRBD1 for D (6 bases). Trimming took 3 bases from V and 3 from J, leaving 18 bases between them. CDR1 is SGHRS, CDR2 YFSETQ, per germline. This CDR3 spans 16 amino acids. DNA for the CDR3: TGCGCCAGCAGCTCGAAATCTTCAGGGGTATACACTGAAGCTTTCTTT. Protein: CASSSKSSGVYTEAFF.

The chain links TRBV4-1 to TRBJ2-3; 12 bases are shared with TRBD2. The CDR3 has 19 amino acids. Trimming removed 0 bases from V and 7 bases from J; junction bases left unmatched: 14. Germline CDR1 is MGHRA and CDR2 is YSYEKL. The CDR3 DNA follows: TGCGCCAGCAGCCAAGATAGCGGACTAGCGGGGTTCTTAGAGAATACGCAGTATTTT. Its translation: CASSQDSGLAGFLENTQYF.

This chain joins TRBV9 and TRBJ2-5; D might be TRBD1 (6 bases). The CDR3 consists of 15 residues. The ends were cut back, 0 bases at V and 6 bases at J, with 15 bases in the middle. Per the germline V gene, CDR1 is SGDLS and CDR2 is YYNGEE. CDR3: CASSVAGDTVKTQYF. The CDR3 coding sequence is TGTGCCAGCAGCGTAGCTGGGGACACCGTTAAGACCCAGTACTTC.

The chain employs TRBV5-6 and TRBJ2-1; the match to TRBD2 covers 7 bases. J was trimmed by 6 bases and V by 1 base; bases with no gene match: 7. The CDR3 covers 15 residues. Per the germline V gene, CDR1 is SGHDT and CDR2 is YYEEEE. This CDR3 is CASSLLLSGGNEQFF. The DNA of the CDR3 is TGTGCCAGCAGCTTGCTTTTGTCGGGAGGCAATGAGCAGTTCTTC.

The genes are TRBV10-3 and TRBJ1-1; 8 bases fit TRBD1. The trim removed 6 bases at V and 4 bases at J, leaving 10 bases unmatched. The CDR3 is 15 amino acids. Germline-derived CDR1 and CDR2 are ENHRY and SYGVKD. The CDR3 spells CAISPRQGMGTEAFF. The CDR3 bases are TGTGCCATCAGCCCCAGACAGGGGATGGGCACTGAAGCTTTCTTT.

The V gene is TRBV9, the J gene TRBJ2-1; TRBD2 might be the D (6 bases). CDR1 SGDLS and CDR2 YYNGEE come from the germline V gene. This CDR3 contains 15 residues. Trimming took 3 bases from V and 7 from J, leaving 17 bases between them. The CDR3 is CASSGGTQGPNEQFF. CDR3 bases: TGTGCCAGCAGCGGCGGGACCCAAGGCCCTAATGAGCAGTTCTTC. Drawing the rest from reference TRBV9 and TRBJ2-1, the complete variable domain is DSGVTQTPKHLITATGQRVTLRCSPRSGDLSVYWYQQSLDQGLQFLIQYYNGEERAKGNILERFSAQQFPDLHSELNLSSLELGDSALYFCASSGGTQGPNEQFFGPGTRLTVL.

The V and J genes are TRBV27 and TRBJ2-7; 12 bases are shared with TRBD2. This CDR3 is 16 amino acids long. V trimming: 5 bases; J trimming: 3 bases; junction bases outside the gene matches: 8. The V gene's germline CDR1 is MNHEY and CDR2 SMNVEV (reference sequence). The CDR3 sequence: CASSLGRLAGVYEQYF. As DNA, the CDR3 is TGTGCCAGCAGTCTAGGGCGACTAGCGGGAGTCTACGAGCAGTACTTC.

This clone was recorded only once. The junction departs from germline at one end; a sequencing error may be responsible. DNA for the CDR3: TGTGCCAGCAGTGTGGAGGGGAGACAGGGCCAACTCTTC. This encodes CASSVEGRQGQLF. The chain couples TRBV2 to TRBJ2-7, with D possibly matching TRBD1 (7 bases). Germline V gives CDR1 SNHLY, CDR2 FYNNEI. This CDR3 spans 13 amino acids. The variable domain in full, with the rest retrieved from reference TRBV2 and TRBJ2-7, is EPEVTQTPSHQVTQMGQEVILRCVPISNHLYFYWYRQILGQKVEFLVSFYNNEISEKSEIFDDQFSVERPDGSNFTLKIRSTKLEDSAMYFCASSVEGRQGQLFGPGTRLTVT.

This chain uses TRBV12-3 or TRBV12-4 with TRBJ1-5, with a tentative D call TRBD1 (5 bases). This CDR3 region has 13 residues. Deletions cut 6 bases from V and 4 bases from J, with 10 bases between. The chain's CDR3 is CASSPQGNQPQHF. The CDR3 DNA sequence: TGTGCCAGCAGCCCCCAGGGAAATCAGCCCCAGCATTTT.

J is TRBJ1-5 and V is TRBV28; 9 bases fit TRBD1. The CDR3 consists of 16 residues. Germline CDR1 MDHEN, CDR2 SYDVKM. Unmatched junction bases numbered 7, after V lost 6 bases and J lost 1 base. The CDR3 here is CASSRGGQGSNQPQHF. CDR3 coding DNA: TGTGCCAGCAGCCGCGGGGGACAGGGAAGCAATCAGCCCCAGCATTTT. Looking up the rest from reference TRBV28 and TRBJ1-5 gives the full variable domain: DVKVTQSSRYLVKRTGEKVFLECVQDMDHENMFWYRQDPGLGLRLIYFSYDVKMKEKGDIPEGYSVSREKKERFSLILESASTNQTSMYLCASSRGGQGSNQPQHFGDGTRLSIL.

The rearrangement links TRBV11-2 to TRBJ1-1; possibly TRBD1 for D (5 bases). The CDR3 spans 14 residues. Germline-derived CDR1 and CDR2 are SGHAT and FQNNGV. Trimming pared 5 bases from V and 4 bases from J, leaving 14 bases between. The CDR3 DNA reads as TGTGCCAGCAGCCCTTCAAGGGGTGGCACTGAAGCTTTCTTT. The encoded protein is CASSPSRGGTEAFF.

This clone has a handful of counts. V gene TRBV29-1 combines with J gene TRBJ1-2; 7 nucleotides agree with TRBD1. V lost 7 bases, J lost 8 bases, and 16 bases stayed unmatched. The CDR3 has 14 residues. Germline assignment: CDR1 SQVTM and CDR2 ANQGSEA. The DNA for the CDR3 is TGCAGCGCCGGGCGAATCGACAGGGATAACGGCTACACCTTC. It encodes CSAGRIDRDNGYTF. Based on the CDR3 plus reference TRBV29-1 and TRBJ1-2, the full variable domain is SAVISQKPSRDICQRGTSLTIQCQVDSQVTMMFWYRQQPGQSLTLIATANQGSEATYESGFVIDKFPISRPNLTFSTLTVSNMSPEDSSIYLCSAGRIDRDNGYTFGSGTRLTVV.

This chain joins TRBV28 and TRBJ1-4, with a tentative D call TRBD1 (6 bases). CDR3 size: 14 residues. V lost 6 bases, J lost 5 bases, and 13 bases lay in between. CDR1 is MDHEN, CDR2 SYDVKM, per germline. This CDR3 is CASRYGQINEKLFF. CDR3 sequence (DNA): TGTGCCAGCAGATACGGACAGATCAATGAAAAACTGTTTTTT.

CDR3 nucleotides: TGTGCCAGCTCACGTGTCATTGGACAGGGGTATCACTATGGCTACACCTTC. Translated, it gives CASSRVIGQGYHYGYTF. V is TRBV18 and J is TRBJ1-2; TRBD1 aligns across 9 bases. CDR3 length: 17 amino acids. V lost 4 bases, J lost 3 bases, and 12 bases stayed unmatched. Germline lookup yields CDR1 KGHSH and CDR2 LQKENI.

This chain links TRBV11-2 with TRBJ2-3; D unclear. Germline loops: CDR1 SGHAT, CDR2 FQNNGV. V dropped 2 bases and J dropped 8 bases, with 11 bases sitting between them. CDR3 length: 13 amino acids. As DNA, the CDR3 is TGTGCCAGCAGCTTACCGGCGGTAGTTACGCAGTATTTT. Translating gives CASSLPAVVTQYF.

This chain connects TRBV6-5 to TRBJ1-2, with 9 bases lining up with TRBD1. V trimming: 4 bases; J trimming: 5 bases; junction bases outside the gene matches: 8. This CDR3 region has 15 residues. Germline values: CDR1 MNHEY, CDR2 SVGAGI. CDR3 protein: CASSLWTGATYGYTF. The CDR3, as DNA: TGTGCCAGCAGTTTGTGGACAGGGGCAACTTATGGCTACACCTTC.

V usage is TRBV2 and J usage is TRBJ1-5; D call uncertain. From germline, CDR1 is SNHLY and CDR2 FYNNEI. V shed 3 bases and J shed 2 bases, with 11 bases lying between them. CDR3 size: 15 residues. Here the CDR3 reads CASSDPEMRNQPQHF. CDR3 in DNA: TGTGCCAGCAGTGATCCAGAAATGCGCAATCAGCCCCAGCATTTT. The full variable domain, with the rest looked up from reference TRBV2 and TRBJ1-5, is EPEVTQTPSHQVTQMGQEVILRCVPISNHLYFYWYRQILGQKVEFLVSFYNNEISEKSEIFDDQFSVERPDGSNFTLKIRSTKLEDSAMYFCASSDPEMRNQPQHFGDGTRLSIL.

This sequence joins TRBV4-1 and TRBJ2-3; 7 positions match TRBD1. The length of the CDR3 is 15 residues. Germline loops: CDR1 MGHRA, CDR2 YSYEKL. Trimming removed 5 bases from V and 6 bases from J; junction bases left unmatched: 11. CDR3 nucleotides: TGCGCCAGCAGCGCCGTGAAGGGGGCCCCGGATACGCAGTATTTT. Translating it yields CASSAVKGAPDTQYF.

This clone occurred once. J is TRBJ1-5 and V is TRBV6-2 or TRBV6-3; D may be TRBD1 (6 bases). Germline CDR1 reads MNHEY; CDR2 reads SVGEGT. The germline V and J ends were trimmed by 4 bases and 5 bases, with 15 bases remaining between them. CDR3 length: 15 amino acids. This CDR3 is CASSSHDRSYQPQHF. In DNA, the CDR3 is TGTGCCAGCAGTTCCCACGACAGGTCCTATCAGCCCCAGCATTTT.